Listed here are 18 T cell receptor beta chains from one sample, sequenced in a study of CD8+CD57+ T cells in acquired aplastic anemia. TCR beta VDJ and CDR3 profiling used genomic DNA as template. TCRdb re-analysed the reads in MiXCR, keeping a single row per CDR3 protein. The table has just over 400,000 distinct CDR3 sequences, 55% to 70% seen once. The sequencing input was sorted CD4+, CD8+, or CD8+CD57+ T cells (not recorded which) from PBMCs. The receptor set was obtained from a human donor in good health, serving as a control.

Turning to this clonotype: This sequence may be a read error, since a much larger clone differs from it by one base. V is TRBV6-2 or TRBV6-3 and J is TRBJ1-6; unclear D gene. CDR3 length: 14 amino acids. Germline V lookup: CDR1 MNHEY, CDR2 SVGEGT. With 11 bases removed from V and 10 bases from J, the gap between germline ends came to 21 bases. The CDR3 bases are TGTGCCGGCACTCGGACCCCCGTGGGCTCACCCCTCCACTTT. Amino acids: CAGTRTPVGSPLHF.

As to this clonotype: The DNA is left out, because the CDR3 cannot be placed on it with certainty; the CDR3 is given as TCRdb lists it. The chain recombines TRBV5-4 with TRBJ2-1. Germline V gives CDR1 SGHNT, CDR2 YYREEE (reference sequence). The CDR3 numbers 13 amino acids, ends counted. The CDR3 reads CASSFYICNEQFF.

This chain connects TRBV19 to TRBJ1-1, with D uncertain. This CDR3 region has 15 residues. Germline V lookup: CDR1 LNHDA, CDR2 SQIVND (reference sequence). The V gene lost 6 bases and the J gene lost 0 bases, with 14 bases spanning the gap. CDR3 region: CASRDSPTLNTEAFF. The CDR3 bases are TGTGCCAGTAGGGATTCCCCAACCCTGAACACTGAAGCTTTCTTT.

In the case of this clonotype: Since no conserved phenylalanine or tryptophan closes the CDR3, a read error is the likely cause. The limits of the CDR3 on the DNA are not certain, so only TCRdb's listed CDR3 is given. V usage is TRBV2 and J usage is TRBJ1-6. The CDR3 numbers 15 amino acids, ends counted. The germline gives CDR1 SNHLY, CDR2 FYNNEI. The CDR3 spells CASSGRETYEQYFEP.

V gene TRBV29-1 combines with J gene TRBJ1-2; D remains ambiguous. The CDR3 runs 12 residues. CDR1 is SQVTM, CDR2 ANQGSEA, per germline. V was cut by 0 bases and J by 8 bases, with 10 bases left in between. DNA of the CDR3: TGCAGCGTTGAAGATGCTGCTCCGGGCTACACCTTC. It codes for CSVEDAAPGYTF.

This clonotype was recorded at least ten times. V gene TRBV4-2 combines with J gene TRBJ2-7; TRBD1 is a possible D gene (6 bases). The CDR3 totals 15 residues. Germline V gene lookup returns CDR1 LGHNA and CDR2 YNFKEQ. Trimming removed 1 base from V and 2 bases from J, with 12 bases in between. CDR3 in amino acids: CASSQGQDGTYEQYF. The CDR3 DNA sequence: TGTGCCAGCAGCCAAGGACAGGATGGGACCTACGAGCAGTACTTC.

A few counts support this clonotype. The chain links TRBV2 to TRBJ1-5; D may be TRBD1 (5 bases). In germline, CDR1 is SNHLY, CDR2 FYNNEI. The CDR3 runs to 14 residues. V was cut by 6 bases and J by 5 bases, with 14 bases left in between. DNA for the CDR3: TGTGCCAGCAGGGCGGGACTTTTAGATCAGCCCCAGCATTTT. It yields the protein CASRAGLLDQPQHF.

The V call is TRBV19, the J call TRBJ2-7; 8 nucleotides line up with TRBD1. The CDR3 sequence is 14 residues long. V lost 9 bases to trimming and J lost 8 bases; unmatched junction nucleotides: 15. Germline loops: CDR1 LNHDA, CDR2 SQIVND (reference sequence). CDR3 nucleotide sequence: TGTGCCAGCACCGGACAGGGATATCAGCCCCAGCAGTACTTC. Its protein is CASTGQGYQPQQYF.

This clonotype was seen a single time. The gene calls are TRBV9 and TRBJ1-5; 12 nucleotides match TRBD1. CDR3 size: 15 residues. From germline, CDR1 is SGDLS and CDR2 YYNGEE. V gave up 2 bases and J gave up 12 bases; unmatched junction bases: 9. The CDR3 DNA reads as TGTGCCAGCAGCGTCGTGGGACAGGGGGCCTCACGCCAGCATTTT. Its translation: CASSVVGQGASRQHF.

This clonotype was observed a few times. The rearrangement uses TRBV7-8 and TRBJ1-6; D gene unclear. Germline CDR1 is SGHVS and CDR2 is FQNEAQ. V dropped 1 base and J dropped 10 bases, with 8 bases sitting between them. There are 13 residues in the CDR3. For the CDR3, the DNA is TGTGCCAGCAGCTTAGGCGGGAGGTCACCCCTCCACTTT. This translates into CASSLGGRSPLHF.

This clonotype is a singleton in its sample. It is likely a read error, because the conserved phenylalanine at the end of the CDR3 is missing. It is unclear where the CDR3 begins or ends on the DNA, so no DNA is shown, and the CDR3 is as TCRdb lists it. This chain joins TRBV7-9 and TRBJ1-5; the table assigns TRBD1, which was not confirmed against the DNA. Germline loops: CDR1 SEHNR, CDR2 FQNEAQ (reference sequence). Inclusive of both ends, the CDR3 amounts to 13 amino acids. Here the CDR3 reads CASSDRQGASSTL.

In its sample, this clonotype was seen many times. Here the CDR3 DNA reads TGTGCCTGGAGTAGGGGGGCCGAACCCTATGGCTACACCTTC. Protein product: CAWSRGAEPYGYTF. The J gene is TRBJ1-2, the V gene TRBV30, with D tentatively TRBD1 (6 bases). The CDR3 length is 14 residues. Germline values: CDR1 GTSNPN, CDR2 SVGIG (reference sequence). V shed 2 bases and J shed 4 bases, with 14 bases lying between them.

Notes on this clonotype: A read error is likely, as this CDR3 ends without the conserved phenylalanine or tryptophan. The limits of the CDR3 on the DNA are not certain, so only TCRdb's listed CDR3 is given. The chain is built from TRBV2 and TRBJ1-6; TRBD1 was called by the table and not checked on the DNA. The CDR3 sequence runs 16 residues, both termini included. Germline values: CDR1 SNHLY, CDR2 FYNNEI. CDR3 in amino acids: CASSLAGGADKQYFGP.

This clonotype was recorded once. The chain is built from TRBV7-2 and TRBJ2-7, with 8 bases identical to TRBD2. The CDR3 is made up of 17 amino acids. J lost 0 bases, V lost 0 bases, and 7 bases had no gene match. Germline CDR1 reads SGHTA; CDR2 reads FQGNSA. The CDR3 region has the DNA TGTGCCAGCAGCTTAGCTACGGGAGGGTTAACCTCCTACGAGCAGTACTTC. Residues: CASSLATGGLTSYEQYF.

This clonotype showed up many times. DNA for the CDR3: TGCGCCAGCAGCACGTCGGGGATATTTCCAGATACGCAGTATTTT. As protein: CASSTSGIFPDTQYF. The J gene is TRBJ2-3, the V gene TRBV5-1; a possible D gene is TRBD2 (5 bases). The CDR3 length is 15 residues. Germline CDR1 SGHRS, CDR2 YFSETQ. The V and J ends lost 4 bases and 4 bases respectively, with 16 bases between them.

Of note for this clonotype: At one of its ends the junction is not consistent with the germline gene, which may arise from a read error. V usage is TRBV7-2 and J usage is TRBJ2-5; D uncertain. Germline CDR1 SGHTA, CDR2 FQGNSA. This CDR3 comprises 14 residues. The DNA for the CDR3 is TGCGCCAGCAGCTTTTCATCCGGAGCAGGGACCCAGTACTTC. Amino acids: CASSFSSGAGTQYF.

The V and J genes are TRBV7-2 and TRBJ1-6; no firm D call. The germline V gene has CDR1 SGHTA and CDR2 FQGNSA. Trimming stripped 9 bases from V and 13 bases from J, with 31 bases between. CDR3 length equals 17 residues. The CDR3 DNA sequence: TGTGCCAGTAGCCGGCAGCGGGAGAGGGTTGGGAATCCCCCCCTCCACTTT. It specifies CASSRQRERVGNPPLHF. Together with reference TRBV7-2 and TRBJ1-6, the CDR3 gives the full variable domain: GAGVSQSPSNKVTEKGKDVELRCDPISGHTALYWYRQSLGQGLEFLIYFQGNSAPDKSGLPSDRFSAERTGGSVSTLTIQRTQQEDSAVYLCASSRQRERVGNPPLHFGNGTRLTVT.

The chain links TRBV9 to TRBJ2-5, with 9 bases that match TRBD2. With V trimmed by 0 bases and J by 7 bases, 10 bases remained unmatched. This CDR3 contains 16 residues. CDR1 and CDR2 from the germline V gene are SGDLS and YYNGEE. CDR3 nucleotide sequence: TGTGCCAGCAGCGTAGGTCTAGCGGGGCTGTACGCGACCCAGTACTTC. Translation gives CASSVGLAGLYATQYF.